This T cell receptor (beta chain) was recorded in a study of T-cell reconstitution after alpha-beta-depleted transplantation in children. This CDR3 has 17 amino acids. Trimming removed 6 bases from V and 5 bases from J; junction bases left unmatched: 12. CDR1 is MNHNS, CDR2 SASEGT, per germline. Using unique molecular identifiers, the investigators prepared the TCRbeta library. TCRdb processed the PCR reads anew with MiXCR; each CDR3 protein has one entry. The sample carries approximately 210,000 distinct CDR3 sequences, more than 12% recorded once. The sample was PBMCs from the stem cell graft donor, taken from the stem cell graft. The J gene is TRBJ2-1, the V gene TRBV6-1, with 11 bases fitting TRBD2. The receptor was derived from a human donor who donated a stem cell graft to a child with acute lymphoblastic leukemia. In DNA form, the CDR3 reads TGTGCCAGCAGCTTAGCGGGAGGGCCTGGATTCCACAATGAGCAGTTCTTC. Translated: CASSLAGGPGFHNEQFF.